This T cell receptor beta chain was captured in a study of T cell responses to AZD1222 COVID-19 vaccine. Assay: immunoSEQ multiplex PCR; the TCRdb copy retains only in-frame clones and omits some. The data show around 140,000 clones, roughly 89% seen once. The receptor's source is an adult in good health. The sequenced sample was peripheral blood, obtained on day 0 of AZD1222 vaccination.

The CDR3 loop reads CASSVDRASYGYTF. CDR3 DNA sequence: TGTGCCAGCAGCGTAGATCGGGCCTCCTATGGCTACACCTTC. V usage is TRBV9 and J usage is TRBJ1-2, with D unresolved. The CDR3 length is 14 residues. The V gene's germline CDR1 is SGDLS and CDR2 YYNGEE. The V and J ends lost 0 bases and 4 bases respectively, with 10 bases between them.